This T cell receptor beta chain was found in a study of OX40 agonist ivuxolimab in advanced cancers. Turning to the study itself: Clinicians treated patients with ivuxolimab, an agonistic anti-OX40 (CD134) antibody.

A remark on this clone: The antigen remains unidentified.

Study-wide findings and caveats: More expanded clones were seen, on average, in CD8+ T cells than in CD4+.

This CDR3 comprises 15 residues. Germline lookup yields CDR1 SGHRS and CDR2 YFSETQ. The V end lost 0 bases, the J end lost 0 bases, and 9 bases lay between the germline ends. Repertoires were generated with immunoSEQ multiplex PCR, while TCRdb's copy carries only in-frame clones and drops some. The data show around 39,000 clones, under 85% seen once. The chain couples TRBV5-1 to TRBJ1-1, with D possibly matching TRBD1 (5 bases). The clonotype was recovered from an adult with an advanced solid tumor such as melanoma, head and neck, liver or kidney cancer. The sample was CD4+ or CD8+ T cells sorted from blood, taken in a trial of the OX40 agonist ivuxolimab. Written as DNA, the CDR3 is TGCGCCAGCAGCTTGGTTCGGGGGATGAACACTGAAGCTTTCTTT. Its protein is CASSLVRGMNTEAFF.